This T cell receptor (beta chain) emerged from a study of blood T cell repertoires in COVID-19. J gave up 4 bases and V 2 bases, and 3 bases lay outside the gene matches. The CDR3 is made up of 14 amino acids. Germline V gene data show CDR1 as SGHRS and CDR2 as YFSETQ. The method was immunoSEQ multiplex PCR; TCRdb's version includes in-frame clones alone and lacks a portion of them. The table records a few hundred thousand clones, approximately 83% of them present only once. This receptor was taken from a woman between 65 and 79 years old with acute or convalescent COVID-19. Sequenced: peripheral blood. The chain joins TRBV5-1 to TRBJ1-5; 7 bases match TRBD1. The CDR3 coding sequence is TGCGCCAGCAGCTTTGGGGACAGAAATCAGCCCCAGCATTTT. Amino acid sequence: CASSFGDRNQPQHF.